The sequence of this T cell receptor (beta chain) was determined in a study of control samples from healthy donors and cancer patients. The method was immunoSEQ multiplex PCR; TCRdb's version includes in-frame clones alone and lacks a portion of them. The sample lists some 99,000 clones, 90% seen once, with 3.5% to 4.5% in the top ten. Trimming left V 8 bases short and J 7 bases short, with 11 bases between. Germline V gene lookup returns CDR1 MNHNY and CDR2 SVGAGI (reference sequence). The CDR3 is made up of 12 amino acids. The source material was blood. The TCR sequence derives from a human donor in good health. The donor label of this sample is uncertain. The rearrangement joins TRBV6-6 to TRBJ2-2; D might be TRBD1 or TRBD2, each matching 5 bases. DNA for the CDR3: TGTGCCAGCTTAGGGGCGGGCGGGGAGCTGTTTTTT. Protein: CASLGAGGELFF.